Detailed here is one T cell receptor (beta chain). These data belong to a study of blood T cell repertoires in COVID-19. At the level of the study: Material from acute and convalescent COVID-19 was sourced from the United States, Italy and Spain.

Original handling: Reference gene primers were amplified, and this amplification served to estimate nucleated cell counts. The method was immunoSEQ multiplex PCR; TCRdb's version includes in-frame clones alone and lacks a portion of them. Clonal size and the V and J genes are those of that table, whereas D and trimming came from the DNA. The data contain about 91,000 clones, about 88% of them singletons. The CDR3 runs 15 residues. Germline V lookup: CDR1 KGHDR, CDR2 SFDVKD. The ends were cut back, 4 bases at V and 2 bases at J, with 12 bases in the middle. The chain combines TRBV24-1 with TRBJ2-3; D gene ambiguous. The sequence derives from a woman over 75 with active COVID-19. The specimen was peripheral blood. The CDR3 DNA sequence: TGTGCCACCAGTGAACCTGGCCCCACCACAGATACGCAGTATTTT. This gives the protein CATSEPGPTTDTQYF.